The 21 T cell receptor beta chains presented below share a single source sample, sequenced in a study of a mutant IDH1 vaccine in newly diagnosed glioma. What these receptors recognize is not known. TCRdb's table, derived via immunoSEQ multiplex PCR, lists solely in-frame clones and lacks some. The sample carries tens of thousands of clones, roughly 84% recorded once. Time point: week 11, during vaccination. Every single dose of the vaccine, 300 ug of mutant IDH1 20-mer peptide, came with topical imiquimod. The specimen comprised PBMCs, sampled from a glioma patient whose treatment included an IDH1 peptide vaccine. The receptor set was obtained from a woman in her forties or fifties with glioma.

As DNA, the CDR3 is TGTGCCAGCAGTTACTCGGAGGCTCAGCCCCAGCATTTT. Its protein is CASSYSEAQPQHF. V usage is TRBV6-6 and J usage is TRBJ1-5, with D unclear. V was shortened by 0 bases and J by 6 bases, with 6 bases between the two germline ends. Looked up from germline, CDR1 is MNHNY and CDR2 is SVGAGI (reference sequence). The CDR3 covers 13 residues.

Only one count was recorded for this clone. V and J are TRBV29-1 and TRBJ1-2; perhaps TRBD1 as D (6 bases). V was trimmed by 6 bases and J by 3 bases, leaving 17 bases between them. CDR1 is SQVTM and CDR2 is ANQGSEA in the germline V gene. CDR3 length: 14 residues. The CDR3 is CSVRGGVGDYGYTF. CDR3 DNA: TGCAGCGTACGAGGGGGTGTTGGGGACTATGGCTACACCTTC. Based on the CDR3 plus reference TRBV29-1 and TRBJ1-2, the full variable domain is SAVISQKPSRDICQRGTSLTIQCQVDSQVTMMFWYRQQPGQSLTLIATANQGSEATYESGFVIDKFPISRPNLTFSTLTVSNMSPEDSSIYLCSVRGGVGDYGYTFGSGTRLTVV.

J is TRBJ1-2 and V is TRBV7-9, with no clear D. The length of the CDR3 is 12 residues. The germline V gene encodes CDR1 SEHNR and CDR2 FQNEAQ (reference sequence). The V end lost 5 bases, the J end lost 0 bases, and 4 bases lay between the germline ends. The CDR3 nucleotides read TGTGCCAGCAGCGGAACTAACTATGGCTACACCTTC. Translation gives CASSGTNYGYTF.

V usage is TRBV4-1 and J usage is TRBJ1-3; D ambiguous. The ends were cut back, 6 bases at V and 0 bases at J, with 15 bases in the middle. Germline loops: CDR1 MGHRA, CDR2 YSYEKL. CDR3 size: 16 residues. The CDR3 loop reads CASSLGLRSSGNTIYF. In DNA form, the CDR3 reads TGCGCCAGCAGTCTAGGCCTTCGCAGCTCTGGAAACACCATATATTTT.

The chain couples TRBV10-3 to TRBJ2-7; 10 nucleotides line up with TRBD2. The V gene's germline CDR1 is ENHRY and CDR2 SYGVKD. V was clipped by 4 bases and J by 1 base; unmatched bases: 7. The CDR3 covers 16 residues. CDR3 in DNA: TGTGCCATCAGTGGGACCCCTAGCGGGGGATCCTACGAGCAGTACTTC. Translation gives CAISGTPSGGSYEQYF.

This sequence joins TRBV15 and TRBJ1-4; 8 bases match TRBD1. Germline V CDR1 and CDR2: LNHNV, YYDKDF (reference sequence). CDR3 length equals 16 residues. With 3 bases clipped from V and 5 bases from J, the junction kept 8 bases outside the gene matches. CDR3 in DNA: TGTGCCACCAGCAGGATTATGGACAGGGCCAATGAAAAACTGTTTTTT. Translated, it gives CATSRIMDRANEKLFF.

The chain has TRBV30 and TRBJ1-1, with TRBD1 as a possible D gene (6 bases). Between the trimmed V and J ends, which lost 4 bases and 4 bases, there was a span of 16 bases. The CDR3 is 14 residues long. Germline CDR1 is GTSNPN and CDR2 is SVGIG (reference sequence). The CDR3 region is CAWKGGGIGTEAFF. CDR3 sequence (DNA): TGTGCCTGGAAAGGGGGTGGGATCGGCACTGAAGCTTTCTTT.

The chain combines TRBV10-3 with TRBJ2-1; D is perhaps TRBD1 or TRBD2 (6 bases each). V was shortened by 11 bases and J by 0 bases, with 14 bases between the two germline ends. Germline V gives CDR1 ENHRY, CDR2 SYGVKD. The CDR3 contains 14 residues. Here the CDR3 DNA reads TGTGCCGCAGCCGAGGGGGGCTCCTACAATGAGCAGTTCTTC. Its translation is CAAAEGGSYNEQFF.

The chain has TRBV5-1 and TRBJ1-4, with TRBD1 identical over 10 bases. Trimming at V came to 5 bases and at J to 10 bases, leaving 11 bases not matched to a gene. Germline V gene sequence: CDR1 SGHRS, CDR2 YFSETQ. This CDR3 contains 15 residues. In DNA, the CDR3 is TGCGCCAGCAGATTGATGAGACAGGGGGCGGGAAAACTGTTTTTT. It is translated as CASRLMRQGAGKLFF. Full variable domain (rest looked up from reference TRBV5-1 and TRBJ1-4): KAGVTQTPRYLIKTRGQQVTLSCSPISGHRSVSWYQQTPGQGLQFLFEYFSETQRNKGNFPGRFSGRQFSNSRSEMNVSTLELGDSALYLCASRLMRQGAGKLFFGSGTQLSVL.

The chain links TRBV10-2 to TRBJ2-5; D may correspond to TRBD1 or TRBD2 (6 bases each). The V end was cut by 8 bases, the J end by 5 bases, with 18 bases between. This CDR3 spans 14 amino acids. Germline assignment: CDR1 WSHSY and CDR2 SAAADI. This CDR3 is CASYYRGAGETQYF. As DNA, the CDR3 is TGCGCCAGCTATTATAGGGGGGCCGGGGAGACCCAGTACTTC.

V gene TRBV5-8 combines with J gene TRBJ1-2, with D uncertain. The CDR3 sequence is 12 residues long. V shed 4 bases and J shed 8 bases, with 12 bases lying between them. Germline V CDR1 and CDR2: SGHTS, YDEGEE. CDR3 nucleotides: TGTGCCAGCAGCCCGAGCACAACCGGCTACACCTTC. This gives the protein CASSPSTTGYTF.

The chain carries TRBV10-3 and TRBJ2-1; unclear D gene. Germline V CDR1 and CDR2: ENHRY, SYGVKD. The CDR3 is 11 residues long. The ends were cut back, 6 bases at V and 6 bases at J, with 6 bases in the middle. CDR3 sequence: CAISSGNEQFF. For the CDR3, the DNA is TGTGCCATCAGCTCGGGCAATGAGCAGTTCTTC.

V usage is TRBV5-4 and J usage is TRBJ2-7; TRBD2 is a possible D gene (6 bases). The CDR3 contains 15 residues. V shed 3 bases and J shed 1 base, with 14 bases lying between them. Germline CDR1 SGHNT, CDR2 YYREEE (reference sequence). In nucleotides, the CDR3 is TGTGCCAGCAGCTCCGGTTATGGGGGGTCCTACGAGCAGTACTTC. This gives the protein CASSSGYGGSYEQYF.

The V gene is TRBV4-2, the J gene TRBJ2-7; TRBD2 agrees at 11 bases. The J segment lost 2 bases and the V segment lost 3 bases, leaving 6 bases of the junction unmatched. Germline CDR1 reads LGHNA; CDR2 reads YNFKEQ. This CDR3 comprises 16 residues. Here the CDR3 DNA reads TGTGCCAGCAGCCAGTTGGGACTAGCGGAGACCTACGAGCAGTACTTC. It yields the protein CASSQLGLAETYEQYF.

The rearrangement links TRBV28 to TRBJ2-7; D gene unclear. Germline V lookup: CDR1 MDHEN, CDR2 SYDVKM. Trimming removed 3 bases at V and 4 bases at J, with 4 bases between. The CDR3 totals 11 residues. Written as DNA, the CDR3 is TGTGCCAGCAGTTTCGGGTACGAGCAGTACTTC. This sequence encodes CASSFGYEQYF.

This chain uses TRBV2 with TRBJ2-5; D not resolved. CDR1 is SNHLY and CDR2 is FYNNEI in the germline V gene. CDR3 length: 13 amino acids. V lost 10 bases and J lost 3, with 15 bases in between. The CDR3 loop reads CATLGGRKETQYF. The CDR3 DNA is TGTGCCACCCTAGGTGGCAGAAAAGAGACCCAGTACTTC.

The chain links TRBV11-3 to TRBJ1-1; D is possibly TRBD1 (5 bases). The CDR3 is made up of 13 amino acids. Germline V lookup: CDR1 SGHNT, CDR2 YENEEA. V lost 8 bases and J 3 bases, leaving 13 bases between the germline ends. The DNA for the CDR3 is TGTGCCAGCGCAAAGAGGGGAGACACTGAAGCTTTCTTT. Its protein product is CASAKRGDTEAFF.

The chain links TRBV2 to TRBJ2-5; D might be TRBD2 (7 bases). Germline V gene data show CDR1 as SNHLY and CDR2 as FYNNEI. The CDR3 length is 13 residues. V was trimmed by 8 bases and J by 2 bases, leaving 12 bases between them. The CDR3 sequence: CASGGGPQETQYF. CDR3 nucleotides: TGTGCCAGCGGCGGGGGCCCACAAGAGACCCAGTACTTC.

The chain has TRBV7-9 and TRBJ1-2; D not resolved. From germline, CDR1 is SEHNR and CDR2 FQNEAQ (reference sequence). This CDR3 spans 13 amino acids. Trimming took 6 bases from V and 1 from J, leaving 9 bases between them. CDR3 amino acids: CASSPGFNYGYTF. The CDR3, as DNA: TGTGCCAGCAGTCCGGGCTTTAACTATGGCTACACCTTC.

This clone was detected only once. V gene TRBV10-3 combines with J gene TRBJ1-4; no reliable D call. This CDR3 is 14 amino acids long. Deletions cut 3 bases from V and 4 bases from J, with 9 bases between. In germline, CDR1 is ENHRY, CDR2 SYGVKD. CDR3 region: CAISDGRDNEKLFF. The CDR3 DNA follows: TGTGCCATCAGTGATGGCAGAGATAATGAAAAACTGTTTTTT.

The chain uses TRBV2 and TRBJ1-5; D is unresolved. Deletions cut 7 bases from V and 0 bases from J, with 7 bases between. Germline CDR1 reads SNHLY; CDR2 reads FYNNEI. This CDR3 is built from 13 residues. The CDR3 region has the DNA TGTGCCAGCAATCAAGATAGCAATCAGCCCCAGCATTTT. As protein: CASNQDSNQPQHF.